Following are 25 T cell receptor beta chains from one sample sequenced in a study of molecular identifiers for immune sequencing clone quantification. TCRdb ran MiXCR on the PCR reads and lists one entry per CDR3 protein. The sample has about 630,000 distinct CDR3 sequences, less than 30% seen once. Material for sequencing was naive CD8+ T cells from blood, with Jurkat cell RNA spiked in. Documented subset: FACS-sorted CD8+CD4-CCR7+CD45RA+ naive T cells. The receptor source for this set is a human donor in good health. Some libraries in this study had Jurkat cell RNA spiked in.

The chain recombines TRBV7-9 with TRBJ2-2; D call uncertain. V was clipped by 2 bases and J by 0 bases, with 7 bases between them. This CDR3 is built from 15 residues. From germline, CDR1 is SEHNR and CDR2 FQNEAQ (reference sequence). CDR3 region: CASSLNPANTGELFF. CDR3 coding DNA: TGTGCCAGCAGCTTAAACCCCGCGAACACCGGGGAGCTGTTTTTT.

This clonotype was recorded at least ten times. This rearrangement joins TRBV2 to TRBJ1-2; 8 bases are a match to TRBD1. V shed 2 bases and J 4 bases; nucleotides not matched to a gene: 6. The CDR3 totals 15 residues. Germline CDR1 is SNHLY and CDR2 is FYNNEI. This CDR3 reads CASSESDRAPYGYTF. DNA of the CDR3: TGTGCCAGCAGTGAATCGGACAGGGCGCCCTATGGCTACACCTTC.

This clonotype occurred many times. The chain recombines TRBV3-1 with TRBJ2-3; 9 positions match TRBD2. This CDR3 comprises 17 residues. V trimming: 0 bases; J trimming: 0 bases; junction bases outside the gene matches: 4. The germline V gene has CDR1 LGHDT and CDR2 YNNKEL (reference sequence). CDR3: CASSQDPSGTSTDTQYF. In nucleotides, the CDR3 is TGTGCCAGCAGCCAAGATCCTAGCGGGACTAGCACAGATACGCAGTATTTT.

The V gene is TRBV7-6, the J gene TRBJ2-7, with 9 bases fitting TRBD1. V trimming: 5 bases; J trimming: 5 bases; junction bases outside the gene matches: 10. This CDR3 is built from 15 residues. In germline, CDR1 is SGHVS, CDR2 FNYEAQ. This CDR3 reads CASSPFGQGYDEQYF. CDR3 sequence (DNA): TGTGCCAGCAGCCCCTTTGGACAGGGGTACGACGAGCAGTACTTC. Variable domain in full (rest from reference TRBV7-6 and TRBJ2-7): GAGVSQSPRYKVTKRGQDVALRCDPISGHVSLYWYRQALGQGPEFLTYFNYEAQQDKSGLPNDRFSAERPEGSISTLTIQRTEQRDSAMYRCASSPFGQGYDEQYFGPGTRLTVT.

CDR3 in amino acids: CASRGEALSTDTQYF. Here the CDR3 DNA reads TGTGCCAGCAGGGGGGAGGCACTCAGCACAGATACGCAGTATTTT. The V and J genes are TRBV11-2 and TRBJ2-3; possibly TRBD2 for D (6 bases). This CDR3 is built from 15 residues. V lost 6 bases and J lost 0, with 13 bases in between. Per the germline V gene, CDR1 is SGHAT and CDR2 is FQNNGV.

This clonotype was observed a few times. The V gene is TRBV6-2 or TRBV6-3, the J gene TRBJ2-3; 9 bases fit TRBD2. Per germline, CDR1 MNHEY and CDR2 SVGEGT. V shed 1 base, J shed 4 bases, and the junction held 6 bases outside the gene matches. This CDR3 is built from 16 residues. The CDR3 DNA reads as TGTGCCAGCAGTTACTATGCGGGGGGGCTGGCAGATACGCAGTATTTT. Protein: CASSYYAGGLADTQYF.

As to this clonotype: An end of the junction differs from the germline gene, which may be a read error. This chain joins TRBV7-9 and TRBJ1-1; D may be TRBD1 (6 bases). CDR1 and CDR2 from the germline V gene are SEHNR and FQNEAQ (reference sequence). The CDR3 is 16 residues long. The CDR3 region has the DNA TGTGCCAGCAGCTTAGTACAGGGCCTGATGAACACTGAAGCTCTCTTT. Its translation is CASSLVQGLMNTEALF. The full variable domain, its missing parts supplied by reference TRBV7-9 and TRBJ1-1, is DTGVSQNPRHKITKRGQNVTFRCDPISEHNRLYWYRQTLGQGPEFLTYFQNEAQLEKSRLLSDRFSAERPKGSFSTLEIQRTEQGDSAMYLCASSLVQGLMNTEALFGQGTRLTVV.

The chain employs TRBV19 and TRBJ2-7, with D tentatively TRBD1 (6 bases). CDR1 and CDR2 (germline): LNHDA, SQIVND (reference sequence). CDR3 length: 15 amino acids. V was pared by 3 bases and J by 0 bases, with 12 bases between. The CDR3 nucleotides read TGTGCCAGTAGTATTGGGTCCAGGGGCTCCTACGAGCAGTACTTC. It translates to CASSIGSRGSYEQYF. Full variable domain (outside the CDR3, taken from reference TRBV19 and TRBJ2-7): DGGITQSPKYLFRKEGQNVTLSCEQNLNHDAMYWYRQDPGQGLRLIYYSQIVNDFQKGDIAEGYSVSREKKESFPLTVTSAQKNPTAFYLCASSIGSRGSYEQYFGPGTRLTVT.

This clonotype appeared many times. The genes are TRBV12-3 or TRBV12-4 and TRBJ1-2, with a weak D call TRBD1 (5 bases). Between the trimmed V and J ends, which lost 4 bases and 5 bases, there was a span of 23 bases. The CDR3 extends over 17 amino acids. The CDR3 reads CASSSIGTGDIEYGYTF. The CDR3 DNA sequence: TGTGCCAGCAGTTCTATAGGAACAGGAGATATTGAGTATGGCTACACCTTC.

V is TRBV12-3 or TRBV12-4 and J is TRBJ2-1; 7 bases are a match to TRBD2. The CDR3 is 16 residues long. The ends lost 1 base at V and 4 bases at J; junction bases unmatched: 7. The CDR3 sequence is CASSLDFQRGYNEQFF. The CDR3 nucleotides read TGTGCCAGCAGTTTAGATTTCCAGCGGGGTTACAATGAGCAGTTCTTC.

The genes are TRBV5-8 and TRBJ2-3; possible D gene TRBD2, 5 bases. In germline, CDR1 is SGHTS, CDR2 YDEGEE. The CDR3 has 17 residues. The germline V and J ends were trimmed by 1 base and 6 bases, with 21 bases remaining between them. The CDR3 is CASSLRYHAGVGDTQYF. The CDR3 bases are TGTGCCAGCAGCTTGAGGTACCACGCCGGGGTTGGGGATACGCAGTATTTT.

This clonotype was recorded a few times. The chain carries TRBV10-3 and TRBJ1-5; tentatively, D is TRBD1 (5 bases). The ends were cut back, 9 bases at V and 5 bases at J, with 14 bases in the middle. The length of the CDR3 is 13 residues. Germline V lookup: CDR1 ENHRY, CDR2 SYGVKD. CDR3: CAIRGGIYQPQHF. CDR3 DNA sequence: TGTGCCATACGGGGGGGGATATATCAGCCCCAGCATTTT.

J is TRBJ2-3 and V is TRBV12-3 or TRBV12-4, with D possibly matching TRBD2 (5 bases). Trimming removed 3 bases from V and 2 bases from J, with 18 bases in between. This CDR3 is 17 amino acids long. CDR3 sequence: CASSFLPDLANTDTQYF. Here the CDR3 DNA reads TGTGCCAGCAGTTTTCTCCCGGACTTGGCAAACACAGATACGCAGTATTTT.

This rearrangement joins TRBV27 to TRBJ1-2; D is possibly TRBD1 (5 bases). CDR1 and CDR2 from the germline V gene are MNHEY and SMNVEV (reference sequence). This CDR3 is 15 amino acids long. Trimming took 2 bases from V and 2 from J, leaving 12 bases between them. CDR3 in amino acids: CASSLSIRGNYGYTF. The DNA of the CDR3 is TGTGCCAGCAGTTTAAGTATCCGGGGGAACTATGGCTACACCTTC.

This clonotype was detected a few times. The chain uses TRBV20-1 and TRBJ2-5, with 7 bases identical to TRBD2. The CDR3 has 14 amino acids. CDR1 is DFQATT and CDR2 is SNEGSKA in the germline V gene (reference sequence). V shed 3 bases and J 1 base; nucleotides not matched to a gene: 5. Here the CDR3 reads CSASEGLSQETQYF. CDR3 coding DNA: TGCAGTGCTAGCGAGGGACTATCCCAAGAGACCCAGTACTTC.

Concerning this clonotype: A much larger clone lies a single base off, so this may be a read error. The chain carries TRBV9 and TRBJ1-1, with D tentatively TRBD1 (5 bases). This CDR3 comprises 15 residues. Germline V gives CDR1 SGDLS, CDR2 YYNGEE. CDR3 in DNA: TGTGCCAGCAGCGTAGCTTGGACACCGAACCCTGAAGCTTTCTTT. Protein product: CASSVAWTPNPEAFF.

This clonotype has just a few counts. The CDR3 loop is CASSPPSSETQYF. In DNA form, the CDR3 reads TGTGCCAGCAGTCCTCCTTCGTCGGAGACCCAGTACTTC. The V call is TRBV12-3 or TRBV12-4, the J call TRBJ2-5, with D unclear. Trimming took off 5 bases at V and 5 bases at J, with 12 bases between the two ends. The CDR3 consists of 13 residues.

This clonotype was recorded many times. The chain carries TRBV28 and TRBJ2-2; 14 nucleotides match TRBD2. V gave up 7 bases and J gave up 4 bases; unmatched junction bases: 8. The CDR3 sequence is 17 residues long. CDR1 MDHEN and CDR2 SYDVKM come from the germline V gene. CDR3 bases: TGTGCCAGCACTCCGGGACTAGCGGGAGCGACCACCGGGGAGCTGTTTTTT. It is translated as CASTPGLAGATTGELFF.

The V call is TRBV14, the J call TRBJ2-1, with D unresolved. CDR3 length: 15 amino acids. Germline loops: CDR1 SGHDN, CDR2 FVKESK. Between the trimmed V and J ends, which lost 0 bases and 4 bases, there was a span of 10 bases. In DNA, the CDR3 is TGTGCCAGCAGCCAAGACGAGTTTGCGTACAATGAGCAGTTCTTC. Protein product: CASSQDEFAYNEQFF. The full variable domain, with the rest looked up from reference TRBV14 and TRBJ2-1, is EAGVTQFPSHSVIEKGQTVTLRCDPISGHDNLYWYRRVMGKEIKFLLHFVKESKQDESGMPNNRFLAERTGGTYSTLKVQPAELEDSGVYFCASSQDEFAYNEQFFGPGTRLTVL.

This clonotype was counted ten times or more. The chain joins TRBV4-1 to TRBJ1-5; a weak D match, TRBD1 (5 bases). In germline, CDR1 is MGHRA, CDR2 YSYEKL. Trimming left V 1 base short and J 0 bases short, with 10 bases between. This CDR3 spans 16 amino acids. The DNA of the CDR3 is TGCGCCAGCAGCCAAGCCTCAGGGTATAGCAATCAGCCCCAGCATTTT. Translated: CASSQASGYSNQPQHF.

The count of this clonotype is one. This may be a read error, as it is one base from a much larger clone. This likely comes from a read error, as the CDR3 has no conserved phenylalanine or tryptophan at its end. J is TRBJ2-3 and V is TRBV5-3, with 10 bases aligning to TRBD2. TRBV5-3 falls under the ORF class, with uncertain function. The CDR3 has 14 amino acids. V lost 8 bases and J lost 5; bases outside the gene matches: 8. CDR3 amino acids: CASSLAGAGDTQYC. DNA for the CDR3: TGTGCCAGCAGCCTAGCGGGGGCCGGAGATACGCAGTATTGT.

This chain connects TRBV4-1 to TRBJ2-2; D gene unclear. The CDR3 is 14 residues long. The V and J ends lost 0 bases and 3 bases respectively, with 5 bases between them. Germline V gives CDR1 MGHRA, CDR2 YSYEKL. The DNA for the CDR3 is TGCGCCAGCAGCCAAGAAAAGTACACCGGGGAGCTGTTTTTT. Amino acid sequence: CASSQEKYTGELFF.

Many counts were recorded for this clonotype. The chain couples TRBV7-9 to TRBJ1-1; weak D call: TRBD1 (6 bases). The V end was cut by 2 bases, the J end by 0 bases, with 10 bases between. The germline V gene encodes CDR1 SEHNR and CDR2 FQNEAQ (reference sequence). The CDR3 has 15 amino acids. CDR3 protein: CASSLLQGLNTEAFF. The CDR3 DNA sequence: TGTGCCAGCAGCTTATTACAGGGTCTGAACACTGAAGCTTTCTTT.

A remark on this clonotype: One end of the junction fails to match germline, which may point to a read error. J is TRBJ2-1 and V is TRBV12-3 or TRBV12-4, with 7 bases matching TRBD1. The CDR3 is made up of 15 amino acids. The DNA of the CDR3 is TGTGCCAGCAGGACAACAGGGGTTTCCTACAGTGAGCAGTTCTTC. Translation: CASRTTGVSYSEQFF.

The genes are TRBV19 and TRBJ2-3; D gene uncertain. CDR1 and CDR2 (germline): LNHDA, SQIVND (reference sequence). The CDR3 sequence is 16 residues long. Trimming pared 0 bases from V and 6 bases from J, leaving 16 bases between. CDR3 nucleotides: TGTGCCAGTAGTATAGATGACGGCACGAGACACGATACGCAGTATTTT. Its protein is CASSIDDGTRHDTQYF. Full variable domain (missing parts from reference TRBV19 and TRBJ2-3): DGGITQSPKYLFRKEGQNVTLSCEQNLNHDAMYWYRQDPGQGLRLIYYSQIVNDFQKGDIAEGYSVSREKKESFPLTVTSAQKNPTAFYLCASSIDDGTRHDTQYFGPGTRLTVL.